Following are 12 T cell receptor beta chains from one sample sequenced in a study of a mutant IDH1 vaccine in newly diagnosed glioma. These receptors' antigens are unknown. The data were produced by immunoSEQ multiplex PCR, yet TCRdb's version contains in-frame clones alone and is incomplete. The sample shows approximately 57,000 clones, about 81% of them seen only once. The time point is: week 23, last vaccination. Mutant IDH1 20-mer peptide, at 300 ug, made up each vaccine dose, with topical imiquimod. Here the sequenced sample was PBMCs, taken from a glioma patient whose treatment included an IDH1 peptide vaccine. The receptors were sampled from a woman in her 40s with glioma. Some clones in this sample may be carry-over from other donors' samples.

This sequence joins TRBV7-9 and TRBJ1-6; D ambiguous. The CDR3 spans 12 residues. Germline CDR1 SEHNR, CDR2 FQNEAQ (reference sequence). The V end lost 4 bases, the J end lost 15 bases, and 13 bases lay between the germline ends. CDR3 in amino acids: CASSSASLRLHF. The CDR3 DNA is TGTGCCAGCAGCTCGGCAAGTTTGCGCCTCCACTTT.

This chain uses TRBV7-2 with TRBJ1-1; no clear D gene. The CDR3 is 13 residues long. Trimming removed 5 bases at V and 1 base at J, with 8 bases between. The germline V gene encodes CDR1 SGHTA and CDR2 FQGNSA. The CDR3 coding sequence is TGTGCCAGCAGCCTCCGGCAGAACACTGAAGCTTTCTTT. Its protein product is CASSLRQNTEAFF.

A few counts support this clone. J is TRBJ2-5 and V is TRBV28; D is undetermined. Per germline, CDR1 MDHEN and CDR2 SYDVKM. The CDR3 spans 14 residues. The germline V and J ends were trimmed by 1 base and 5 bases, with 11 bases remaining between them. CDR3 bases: TGTGCCAGCAGTTTATATCGAGCTCGGGAGACCCAGTACTTC. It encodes CASSLYRARETQYF.

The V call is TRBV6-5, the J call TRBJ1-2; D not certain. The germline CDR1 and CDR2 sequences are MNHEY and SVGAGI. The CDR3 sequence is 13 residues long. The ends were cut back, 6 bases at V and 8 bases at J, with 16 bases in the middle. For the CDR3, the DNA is TGTGCCAGCAGCGAGACCCATACGAGGGGCTACACCTTC. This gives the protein CASSETHTRGYTF.

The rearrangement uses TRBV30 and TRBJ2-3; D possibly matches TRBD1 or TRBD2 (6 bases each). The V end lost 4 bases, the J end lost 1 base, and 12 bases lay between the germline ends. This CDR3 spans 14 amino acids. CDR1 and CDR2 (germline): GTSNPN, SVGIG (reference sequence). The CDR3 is CAWTPGAGTDTQYF. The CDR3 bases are TGTGCCTGGACTCCGGGGGCCGGCACAGATACGCAGTATTTT. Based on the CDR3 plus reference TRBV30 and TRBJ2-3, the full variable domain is SQTIHQWPATLVQPVGSPLSLECTVEGTSNPNLYWYRQAAGRGLQLLFYSVGIGQISSEVPQNLSASRPQDRQFILSSKKLLLSDSGFYLCAWTPGAGTDTQYFGPGTRLTVL.

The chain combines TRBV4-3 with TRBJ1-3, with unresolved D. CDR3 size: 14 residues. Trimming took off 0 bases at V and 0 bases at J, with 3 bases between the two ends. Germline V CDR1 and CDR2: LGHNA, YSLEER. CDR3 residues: CASSQDLSGNTIYF. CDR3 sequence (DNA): TGCGCCAGCAGCCAAGATCTCTCTGGAAACACCATATATTTT.

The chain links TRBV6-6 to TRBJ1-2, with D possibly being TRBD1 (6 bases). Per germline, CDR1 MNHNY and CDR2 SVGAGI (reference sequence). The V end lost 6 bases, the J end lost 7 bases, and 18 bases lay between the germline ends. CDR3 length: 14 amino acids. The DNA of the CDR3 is TGTGCCAGCAGCTACACACCGGACAGAGCTGGCTACACCTTC. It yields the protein CASSYTPDRAGYTF.

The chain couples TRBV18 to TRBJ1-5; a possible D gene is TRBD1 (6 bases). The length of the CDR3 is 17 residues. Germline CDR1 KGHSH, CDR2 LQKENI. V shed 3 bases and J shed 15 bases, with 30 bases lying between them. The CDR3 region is CASSPRPIRQAGGTAHF. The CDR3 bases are TGTGCCAGCTCACCCCGCCCAATCCGACAGGCGGGGGGAACTGCGCATTTT.

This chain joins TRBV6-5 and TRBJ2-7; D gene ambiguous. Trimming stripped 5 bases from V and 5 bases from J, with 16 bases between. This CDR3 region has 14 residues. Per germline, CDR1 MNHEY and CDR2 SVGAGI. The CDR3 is CASSPSQLPHEQYF. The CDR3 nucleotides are TGTGCCAGCAGTCCCTCCCAGCTCCCTCACGAGCAGTACTTC.

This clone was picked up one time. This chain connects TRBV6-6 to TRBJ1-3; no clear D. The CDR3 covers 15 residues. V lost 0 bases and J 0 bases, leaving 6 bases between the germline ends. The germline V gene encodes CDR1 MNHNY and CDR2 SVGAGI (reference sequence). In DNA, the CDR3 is TGTGCCAGCAGTTACTCGACCAGCTCTGGAAACACCATATATTTT. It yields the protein CASSYSTSSGNTIYF.

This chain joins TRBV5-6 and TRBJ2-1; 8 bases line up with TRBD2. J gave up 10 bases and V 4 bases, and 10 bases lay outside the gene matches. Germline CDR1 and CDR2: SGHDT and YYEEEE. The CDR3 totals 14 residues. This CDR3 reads CASSDSGGAGEQFF. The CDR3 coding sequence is TGTGCCAGCAGCGATTCCGGGGGGGCAGGAGAGCAGTTCTTC.

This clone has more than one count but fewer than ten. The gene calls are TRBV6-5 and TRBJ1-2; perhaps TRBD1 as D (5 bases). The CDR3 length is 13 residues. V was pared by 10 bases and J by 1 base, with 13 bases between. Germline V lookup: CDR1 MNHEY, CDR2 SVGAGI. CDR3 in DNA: TGTGCCACCTATGACAGCCGTAACTATGGCTACACCTTC. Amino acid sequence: CATYDSRNYGYTF.